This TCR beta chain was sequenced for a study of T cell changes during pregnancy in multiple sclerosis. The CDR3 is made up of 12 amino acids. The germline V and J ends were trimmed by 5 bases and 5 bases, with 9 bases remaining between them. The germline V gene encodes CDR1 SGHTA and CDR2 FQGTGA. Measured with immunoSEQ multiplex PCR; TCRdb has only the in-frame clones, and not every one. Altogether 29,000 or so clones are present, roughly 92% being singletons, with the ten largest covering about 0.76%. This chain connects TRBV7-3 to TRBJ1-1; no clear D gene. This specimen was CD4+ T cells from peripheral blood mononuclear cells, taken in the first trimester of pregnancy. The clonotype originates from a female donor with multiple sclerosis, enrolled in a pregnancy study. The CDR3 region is CASSRGGTEAFF. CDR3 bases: TGTGCCAGCAGCCGCGGAGGTACTGAAGCTTTCTTT. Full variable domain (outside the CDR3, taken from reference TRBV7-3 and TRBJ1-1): GAGVSQTPSNKVTEKGKYVELRCDPISGHTALYWYRQSLGQGPEFLIYFQGTGAADDSGLPNDRFFAVRPEGSVSTLKIQRTERGDSAVYLCASSRGGTEAFFGQGTRLTVV.